The 6 T cell receptor beta chains reported below all come from one sample, sequenced in a study of glioma-infiltrating T cells after dendritic cell vaccination. Sequenced by immunoSEQ multiplex PCR; TCRdb stores in-frame clones only, minus some. The sample has approximately 50,000 clones; around nine tenths are singletons. Specified time point: after dendritic cell vaccination, including at tumor progression/relapse. This specimen was blood, taken after dendritic cell vaccination. These receptors originate from a human donor with glioblastoma.

The CDR3, as DNA: TGTGCCAGTAGTATAGTGAGAGGGGGCGAGCAGTACTTC. Its translation is CASSIVRGGEQYF. V and J are TRBV19 and TRBJ2-7; D is possibly TRBD1 (6 bases). Trimming shortened V by 1 base and J by 6 bases, and 10 bases separated the two germline ends. This CDR3 contains 13 residues. In germline, CDR1 is LNHDA, CDR2 SQIVND (reference sequence).

V usage is TRBV11-2 and J usage is TRBJ2-7, with D possibly TRBD2 on 5 matching bases. The length of the CDR3 is 12 residues. Germline V gives CDR1 SGHAT, CDR2 FQNNGV. Trimming stripped 1 base from V and 4 bases from J, with 5 bases between. CDR3 amino acids: CASSLAGYEQYF. The CDR3 DNA reads TGTGCCAGCAGCTTAGCGGGATACGAGCAGTACTTC.

The chain uses TRBV6-6 and TRBJ2-1; D not resolved. Deletions cut 7 bases from V and 3 bases from J, with 16 bases between. The CDR3 runs 15 residues. Germline values: CDR1 MNHNY, CDR2 SVGAGI (reference sequence). Here the CDR3 reads CASKVGSDFYNEQFF. In nucleotides, the CDR3 is TGTGCCAGCAAGGTGGGCAGTGATTTCTACAATGAGCAGTTCTTC.

The chain couples TRBV25-1 to TRBJ2-2; TRBD2 matches 11 bases. The CDR3 spans 16 residues. Germline V gives CDR1 MGHDK, CDR2 SYGVNS. The J segment lost 3 bases and the V segment lost 1 base, leaving 1 base of the junction unmatched. For the CDR3, the DNA is TGTGCCAGCAGTGAATCGGGACTAGCGGACACCGGGGAGCTGTTTTTT. Protein product: CASSESGLADTGELFF.

This clone was seen once. The V call is TRBV5-6, the J call TRBJ1-4, with a tentative D call TRBD1 (6 bases). Germline V lookup: CDR1 SGHDT, CDR2 YYEEEE. There are 15 residues in the CDR3. Trimming cost V 4 bases and J 2 bases, with 12 bases left between them. CDR3 in amino acids: CASSQGQLTNEKLFF. In nucleotides, the CDR3 is TGTGCCAGCAGCCAAGGACAGCTGACTAATGAAAAACTGTTTTTT.

V gene TRBV28 combines with J gene TRBJ2-3; 8 bases line up with TRBD1. The CDR3 is 15 residues long. The germline V gene encodes CDR1 MDHEN and CDR2 SYDVKM. The junction had 10 bases not matched to a gene; V was cut back by 6 bases and J by 5 bases. CDR3 amino acids: CASRDAGGSRDTQYF. CDR3 bases: TGTGCCAGCAGAGACGCAGGGGGCTCTCGAGATACGCAGTATTTT.